The 21 T cell receptor beta chains presented below share a single source sample, sequenced in a study of response to subunit inactivated influenza vaccine. From the RT-PCR reads, TCRdb called clonotypes with MiXCR, one entry per CDR3 protein. Of around 200,000 distinct CDR3 sequences in the sample, around 12% were seen once. These same records also appear under a second study, on T cells expressing NK-cell markers. That source adds: TCR beta libraries carry UMIs added by 5'RACE template switching.

Sequences were derived from CD8+ T cells sorted from PBMCs, sampled about 12 days after vaccination. These receptors came from a man aged 45-65 years who received an inactivated influenza vaccine.

CDR3: CASSYAGLGNEQFF. The CDR3 bases are TGTGCCAGCAGTTACGCGGGGTTGGGGAATGAGCAGTTCTTC. This chain connects TRBV6-2 or TRBV6-3 to TRBJ2-1, with TRBD2 as a possible D gene (6 bases). The CDR3 runs to 14 residues. The ends were cut back, 2 bases at V and 7 bases at J, with 12 bases in the middle. In germline, CDR1 is MNHEY, CDR2 SVGEGT.

This clonotype was detected a few times. This sequence joins TRBV13 and TRBJ2-1, with TRBD2 as a possible D gene (6 bases). The ends were cut back, 5 bases at V and 4 bases at J, with 15 bases in the middle. CDR3 size: 15 residues. Germline V gene sequence: CDR1 PRHDT, CDR2 FYEKMQ (reference sequence). The CDR3 nucleotides read TGTGCCAGCAGCCAAGGACGGGGGAGTTACAATGAGCAGTTCTTC. Amino acid sequence: CASSQGRGSYNEQFF.

This rearrangement joins TRBV5-5 to TRBJ2-4; TRBD2 is a possible D gene (6 bases). The germline V gene has CDR1 SGHKS and CDR2 YYEKEE (reference sequence). The CDR3 consists of 17 residues. V lost 0 bases and J 5 bases, leaving 18 bases between the germline ends. The CDR3 bases are TGTGCCAGCAGCTTGGTTTCGCGGGGAAAGGCGGAAAACATTCAGTACTTC. Protein product: CASSLVSRGKAENIQYF.

The rearrangement joins TRBV19 to TRBJ2-7; 9 bases are a match to TRBD1. Germline CDR1 is LNHDA and CDR2 is SQIVND (reference sequence). Unmatched junction bases numbered 8, after V lost 5 bases and J lost 3 bases. The CDR3 is 15 amino acids. The CDR3 DNA is TGTGCCAGTAGTTCCGGACAGGGGCCTTTCTACGAGCAGTACTTC. It codes for CASSSGQGPFYEQYF.

This clonotype occurred a few times. This chain joins TRBV5-1 and TRBJ1-1; 7 nucleotides agree with TRBD1. This CDR3 has 14 residues. The germline V gene encodes CDR1 SGHRS and CDR2 YFSETQ. The V segment lost 6 bases and the J segment 0 bases; nucleotides outside the gene matches: 5. The CDR3 coding sequence is TGCGCCAGCAAGGGGACAGCCTTGAACACTGAAGCTTTCTTT. Amino acid sequence: CASKGTALNTEAFF.

This rearrangement joins TRBV29-1 to TRBJ2-1; 16 nucleotides align to TRBD2. Per the germline V gene, CDR1 is SQVTM and CDR2 is ANQGSEA. J lost 0 bases, V lost 2 bases, and 4 bases had no gene match. The CDR3 has 18 residues. CDR3 nucleotides: TGCAGCGTTGAATTGGGACTAGCGGGAGGGAGCTCCTACAATGAGCAGTTCTTC. It specifies CSVELGLAGGSSYNEQFF.

The DNA of the CDR3 is TGTGCCAGCAGTCCTTGGGGAGTCCGGTACGAGCAGTACTTC. Translation: CASSPWGVRYEQYF. The chain employs TRBV12-3 or TRBV12-4 and TRBJ2-7, with D maybe TRBD2 (5 bases). V was pared by 5 bases and J by 4 bases, with 15 bases between. The CDR3 loop spans 14 amino acids.

Ten or more counts support this clonotype. The chain joins TRBV6-5 to TRBJ2-7; D tentatively fits TRBD1 or TRBD2 (6 bases each). The germline V gene has CDR1 MNHEY and CDR2 SVGAGI. CDR3 size: 15 residues. The V end lost 4 bases, the J end lost 5 bases, and 18 bases lay between the germline ends. CDR3 loop: CASSSPGGLPDEQYF. The CDR3 DNA follows: TGTGCCAGCAGTTCTCCCGGGGGCTTGCCCGACGAGCAGTACTTC.

The gene calls are TRBV19 and TRBJ1-2; 7 bases agree with TRBD1. The junction had 19 bases not matched to a gene; V was cut back by 8 bases and J by 4 bases. The germline gives CDR1 LNHDA, CDR2 SQIVND (reference sequence). The CDR3 contains 17 residues. The DNA of the CDR3 is TGTGCCAGTGGCGGGACAGAGTTTGCCCAGAGTTCCTATGGCTACACCTTC. Translating it yields CASGGTEFAQSSYGYTF.

This clonotype was seen a few times. V is TRBV12-3 or TRBV12-4 and J is TRBJ1-2, with D unclear. The length of the CDR3 is 17 residues. V lost 6 bases, J lost 0 bases, and 20 bases lay in between. The CDR3 DNA is TGTGCCAGCAGGCCCGAGCTATCTATTCAAGCTAACTATGGCTACACCTTC. Protein product: CASRPELSIQANYGYTF.

This clonotype was picked up many times. DNA for the CDR3: TGTGCCAGCAGCCCGAGCCACAGGTTAAGCGGGGAGCTGTTTTTT. It yields the protein CASSPSHRLSGELFF. The chain employs TRBV12-3 or TRBV12-4 and TRBJ2-2, with D perhaps matching TRBD1 (5 bases). The CDR3 totals 15 residues. With 6 bases removed from V and 7 bases from J, the gap between germline ends came to 18 bases.

The CDR3: CASSPKGTYSYEQYF. As DNA, the CDR3 is TGTGCCAGCTCGCCCAAGGGGACGTACTCCTACGAGCAGTACTTC. This chain joins TRBV18 and TRBJ2-7; either TRBD1 or TRBD2 may supply D (5 bases each). CDR1 is KGHSH and CDR2 is LQKENI in the germline V gene. This CDR3 has 15 amino acids. V was cut by 6 bases and J by 0 bases, with 15 bases left in between.

The table lists this clonotype with a few counts. The chain couples TRBV6-1 to TRBJ1-3; tentatively, D is TRBD1 (6 bases). Germline V CDR1 and CDR2: MNHNS, SASEGT. Trimming pared 4 bases from V and 0 bases from J, leaving 28 bases between. The CDR3 loop spans 21 amino acids. DNA of the CDR3: TGTGCCAGCAGTGCAATACTTCTCGCGGGCGGTGACAGGTCCTCTGGAAACACCATATATTTT. This translates into CASSAILLAGGDRSSGNTIYF.

This chain joins TRBV6-2 or TRBV6-3 and TRBJ2-1; a possible D gene is TRBD2 (6 bases). The CDR3 sequence is 15 residues long. V dropped 8 bases and J dropped 4 bases, with 18 bases sitting between them. CDR1 and CDR2 (germline): MNHEY, SVGEGT. CDR3 region: CASSSEGKGYNEQFF. Written as DNA, the CDR3 is TGTGCCAGCTCCTCGGAGGGGAAGGGGTACAATGAGCAGTTCTTC.

This clonotype was observed a few times. The chain joins TRBV25-1 to TRBJ2-1; possible D gene TRBD2, 5 bases. The V end lost 7 bases, the J end lost 10 bases, and 14 bases lay between the germline ends. The CDR3 extends over 12 amino acids. Germline V gene sequence: CDR1 MGHDK, CDR2 SYGVNS. CDR3 bases: TGTGCCAGCAAACTTTATGGGAGCGAGCAGTTCTTC. As protein: CASKLYGSEQFF.

The rearrangement uses TRBV6-2 or TRBV6-3 and TRBJ2-7, with 10 bases matching TRBD1. The V and J ends lost 5 bases and 5 bases, in that order; junction bases with no gene match: 9. The CDR3 is 15 amino acids. In germline, CDR1 is MNHEY, CDR2 SVGEGT. The CDR3 DNA reads TGTGCCAGCAGTGCGTTGGGGACAGGGGATAACGAGCAGTACTTC. This encodes CASSALGTGDNEQYF.

V gene TRBV4-3 combines with J gene TRBJ2-6; D gene ambiguous. CDR3 size: 17 residues. With 4 bases removed from V and 0 bases from J, the gap between germline ends came to 13 bases. CDR1 LGHNA and CDR2 YSLEER come from the germline V gene. CDR3 sequence: CASSRRLGSSGANVLTF. DNA of the CDR3: TGCGCCAGCAGCCGCAGGCTGGGCAGCTCTGGGGCCAACGTCCTGACTTTC.

This clonotype was recorded a few times. The chain joins TRBV6-1 to TRBJ2-7, with 9 positions matching TRBD2. The CDR3 contains 14 residues. V shed 6 bases and J 0 bases; nucleotides not matched to a gene: 3. From germline, CDR1 is MNHNS and CDR2 SASEGT. In DNA, the CDR3 is TGTGCCAGCAGAAGCGGGGGGCTCTCCTACGAGCAGTACTTC. This gives the protein CASRSGGLSYEQYF.

This clonotype was found a few times. V is TRBV7-6 and J is TRBJ2-2, with D perhaps TRBD1 (6 bases). CDR3 length: 16 amino acids. The germline gives CDR1 SGHVS, CDR2 FNYEAQ. V gave up 1 base and J gave up 5 bases, with 14 bases separating them. The CDR3 sequence: CASSLVPQGGTGELFF. CDR3 nucleotide sequence: TGTGCCAGCAGCTTAGTTCCACAGGGTGGAACCGGGGAGCTGTTTTTT. The whole variable domain, remainder taken from reference TRBV7-6 and TRBJ2-2, is GAGVSQSPRYKVTKRGQDVALRCDPISGHVSLYWYRQALGQGPEFLTYFNYEAQQDKSGLPNDRFSAERPEGSISTLTIQRTEQRDSAMYRCASSLVPQGGTGELFFGEGSRLTVL.

This clonotype was counted many times. The rearrangement uses TRBV7-3 and TRBJ2-3; possibly TRBD2 for D (6 bases). Germline-derived CDR1 and CDR2 are SGHTA and FQGTGA. V lost 3 bases, J lost 6 bases, and 13 bases lay in between. The CDR3 length is 14 residues. CDR3 coding DNA: TGTGCCAGCAGCTTGGCGGGAACCCCCGATACGCAGTATTTT. Encoded protein: CASSLAGTPDTQYF.

This clonotype was observed many times. This chain uses TRBV18 with TRBJ2-7, with D unclear. V was cut by 3 bases and J by 4 bases, with 10 bases left in between. Germline CDR1 and CDR2: KGHSH and LQKENI. This CDR3 contains 13 residues. As DNA, the CDR3 is TGTGCCAGCTCACCCCCACACCTTTACGAGCAGTACTTC. It is translated as CASSPPHLYEQYF.